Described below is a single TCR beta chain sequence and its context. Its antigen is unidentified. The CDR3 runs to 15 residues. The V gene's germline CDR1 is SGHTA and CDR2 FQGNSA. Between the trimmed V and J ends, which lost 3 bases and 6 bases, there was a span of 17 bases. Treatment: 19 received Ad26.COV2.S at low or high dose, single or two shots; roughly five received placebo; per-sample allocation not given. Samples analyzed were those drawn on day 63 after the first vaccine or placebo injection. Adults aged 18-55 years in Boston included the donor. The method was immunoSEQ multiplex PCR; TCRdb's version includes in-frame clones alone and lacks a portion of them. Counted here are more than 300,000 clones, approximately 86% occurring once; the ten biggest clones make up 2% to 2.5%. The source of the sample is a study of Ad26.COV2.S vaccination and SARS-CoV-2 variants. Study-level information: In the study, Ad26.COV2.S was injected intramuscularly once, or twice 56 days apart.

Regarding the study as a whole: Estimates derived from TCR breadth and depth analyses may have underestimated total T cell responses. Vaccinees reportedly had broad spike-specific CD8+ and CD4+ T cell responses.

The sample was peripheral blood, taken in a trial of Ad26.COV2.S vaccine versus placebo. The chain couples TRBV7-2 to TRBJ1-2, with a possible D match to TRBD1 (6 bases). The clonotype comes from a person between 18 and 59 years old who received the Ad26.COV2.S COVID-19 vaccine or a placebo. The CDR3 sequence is CASSFLERGANGYTF. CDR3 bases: TGTGCCAGCAGCTTCCTCGAAAGGGGGGCTAATGGCTACACCTTC.